The 5 T cell receptor beta chains given below trace back to one sample, sequenced in a study of molecular identifiers for immune sequencing clone quantification. One entry per CDR3 protein, called by TCRdb with MiXCR from the PCR reads. The data contain about 640,000 distinct CDR3 sequences, less than 20% of them seen just once; the ten biggest clones take up roughly 0.85%. The specimen was naive CD8+ T cells from blood, with Jurkat cell RNA spiked in. This sample's subset: FACS-sorted CD8+CD4-CCR7+CD45RA+ naive T cells. The origin of the receptors is a human donor in good health. Some libraries in this study had Jurkat cell RNA spiked in.

This clonotype was seen repeatedly, ten times or more. V usage is TRBV11-2 and J usage is TRBJ2-3; D gene uncertain. This CDR3 is 13 amino acids long. Between the trimmed V and J ends, which lost 5 bases and 0 bases, there was a span of 6 bases. In germline, CDR1 is SGHAT, CDR2 FQNNGV. The CDR3 spells CASSTQSTDTQYF. The CDR3, as DNA: TGTGCCAGCAGCACTCAGAGCACAGATACGCAGTATTTT.

This clonotype was detected ten times or more. This chain joins TRBV9 and TRBJ1-2; the D is unclear. The V gene's germline CDR1 is SGDLS and CDR2 YYNGEE. This CDR3 is built from 15 residues. Deletions cut 0 bases from V and 2 bases from J, with 11 bases between. The CDR3 here is CASSVVTEPNYGYTF. CDR3 in DNA: TGTGCCAGCAGCGTAGTAACAGAGCCGAACTATGGCTACACCTTC.

Concerning this clonotype itself: This could be a read error, since a much larger clone is one nucleotide away. The rearrangement joins TRBV7-2 to TRBJ2-5, with 9 nucleotides matching TRBD2. Germline V gives CDR1 SGHTA, CDR2 FQGNSA. CDR3 length: 14 residues. V lost 4 bases to trimming and J lost 5 bases; unmatched junction nucleotides: 5. The CDR3 sequence is CASSSSREGETQYF. As DNA, the CDR3 is TGTGCCAGCAGCTCGTCGCGGGAGGGGGAGACCCAGTACTTC.

Regarding this clonotype: Possible read error: a much larger clone is one base away. DNA of the CDR3: TGTGCCGGCCCGAACGGGGCAGGGCCTAATGGCTACACCTTC. It is translated as CAGPNGAGPNGYTF. The chain recombines TRBV2 with TRBJ1-2; D possibly corresponds to TRBD1 (5 bases). CDR3 size: 14 residues. V gave up 11 bases and J gave up 6 bases, with 22 bases separating them. The V gene's germline CDR1 is SNHLY and CDR2 FYNNEI.

This clonotype was seen repeatedly, ten times or more. The CDR3 here is CASSSNRVSDTQYF. The CDR3 DNA reads as TGTGCCAGCAGTTCGAACAGGGTCTCAGATACGCAGTATTTT. The rearrangement joins TRBV6-5 to TRBJ2-3, with D perhaps TRBD1 (6 bases). The germline V gene encodes CDR1 MNHEY and CDR2 SVGAGI. Trimming removed 4 bases from V and 4 bases from J, with 12 bases in between. The CDR3 is made up of 14 amino acids.